This TCR beta chain emerged from a study of blood T cell repertoires in COVID-19. This CDR3 is 15 amino acids long. Trimming stripped 0 bases from V and 7 bases from J, with 14 bases between. Germline assignment: CDR1 SGHRS and CDR2 YFSETQ. Participants were placed into cohorts based on the clinical history they reported. Per the authors' pipeline: Scientists estimated how many nucleated cells there were by amplifying reference gene primers. The method was immunoSEQ multiplex PCR; TCRdb's version includes in-frame clones alone and lacks a portion of them. D and trimming come from the DNA, and the V and J calls and clone size come from that table. In the table there are 500,000 or so clones, roughly 90% of which are singletons.

The material sequenced was PBMCs or T cells enriched from blood (not recorded which). The gene calls are TRBV5-1 and TRBJ1-5; possibly TRBD1 for D (5 bases). This TCR was recovered from a woman younger than 30 who had recovered from COVID-19. The CDR3 DNA follows: TGCGCCAGCAGCTTGGGTCAGGGAGGGCAGCAGCCCCAGCATTTT. Translated, it gives CASSLGQGGQQPQHF.